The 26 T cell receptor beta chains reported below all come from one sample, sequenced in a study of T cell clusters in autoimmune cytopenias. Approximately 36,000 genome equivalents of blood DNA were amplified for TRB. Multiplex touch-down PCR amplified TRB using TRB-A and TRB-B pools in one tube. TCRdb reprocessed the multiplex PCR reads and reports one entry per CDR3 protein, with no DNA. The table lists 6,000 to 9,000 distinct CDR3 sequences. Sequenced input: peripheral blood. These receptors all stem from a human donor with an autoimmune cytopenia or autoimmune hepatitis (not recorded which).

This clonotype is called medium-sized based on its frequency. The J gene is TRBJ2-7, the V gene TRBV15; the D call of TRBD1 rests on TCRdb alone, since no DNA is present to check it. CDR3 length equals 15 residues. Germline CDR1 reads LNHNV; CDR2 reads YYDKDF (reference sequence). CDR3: CATSRGWAGDYEQYF.

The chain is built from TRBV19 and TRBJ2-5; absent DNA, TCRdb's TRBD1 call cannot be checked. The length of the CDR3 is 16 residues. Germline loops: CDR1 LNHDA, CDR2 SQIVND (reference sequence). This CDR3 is CASSYEASTGGETQYF.

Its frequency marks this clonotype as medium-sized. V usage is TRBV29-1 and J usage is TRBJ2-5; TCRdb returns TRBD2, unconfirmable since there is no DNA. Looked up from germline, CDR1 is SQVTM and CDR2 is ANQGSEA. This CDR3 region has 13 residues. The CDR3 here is CSVPGGQEETQYF.

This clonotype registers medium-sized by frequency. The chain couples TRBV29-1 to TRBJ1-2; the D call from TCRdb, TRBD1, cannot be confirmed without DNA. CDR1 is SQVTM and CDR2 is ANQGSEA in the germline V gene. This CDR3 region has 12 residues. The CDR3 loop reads CSPPGETYGYTF.

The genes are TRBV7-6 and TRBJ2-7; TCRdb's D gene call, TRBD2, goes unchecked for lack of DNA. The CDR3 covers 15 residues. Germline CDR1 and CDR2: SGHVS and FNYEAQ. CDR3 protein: CASSLGVAGAYEQYF.

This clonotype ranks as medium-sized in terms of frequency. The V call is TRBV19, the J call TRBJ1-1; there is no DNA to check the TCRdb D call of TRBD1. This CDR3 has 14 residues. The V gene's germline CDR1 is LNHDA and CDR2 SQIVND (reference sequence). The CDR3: CASSPAVGGTEAFF.

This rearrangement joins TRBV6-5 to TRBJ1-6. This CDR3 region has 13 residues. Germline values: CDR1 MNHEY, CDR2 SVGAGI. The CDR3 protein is CASSLVLHSPLHF.

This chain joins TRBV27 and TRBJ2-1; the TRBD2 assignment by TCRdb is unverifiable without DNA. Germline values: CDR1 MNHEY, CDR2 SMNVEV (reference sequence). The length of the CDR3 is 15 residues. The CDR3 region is CASSLTSGSYNEQFF.

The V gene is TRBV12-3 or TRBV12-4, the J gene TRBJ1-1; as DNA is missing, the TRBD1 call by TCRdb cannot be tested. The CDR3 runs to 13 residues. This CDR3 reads CASSLDRATEAFF.

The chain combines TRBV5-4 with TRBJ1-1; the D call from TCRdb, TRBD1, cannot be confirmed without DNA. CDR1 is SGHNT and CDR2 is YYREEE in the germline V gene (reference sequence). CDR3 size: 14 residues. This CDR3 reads CASSLGGKGTEAFF.

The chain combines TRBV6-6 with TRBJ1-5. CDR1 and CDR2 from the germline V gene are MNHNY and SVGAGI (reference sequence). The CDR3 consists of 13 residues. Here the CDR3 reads CASNDYSNQPQHF.

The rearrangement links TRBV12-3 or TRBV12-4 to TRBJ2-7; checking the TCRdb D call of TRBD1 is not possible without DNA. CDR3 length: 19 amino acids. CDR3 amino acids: CASSLAPFSRTGITYEQYF.

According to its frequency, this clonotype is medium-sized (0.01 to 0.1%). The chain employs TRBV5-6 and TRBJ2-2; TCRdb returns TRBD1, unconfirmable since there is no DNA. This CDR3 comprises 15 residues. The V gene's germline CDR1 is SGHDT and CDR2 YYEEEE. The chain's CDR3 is CASEGVRENTGELFF.

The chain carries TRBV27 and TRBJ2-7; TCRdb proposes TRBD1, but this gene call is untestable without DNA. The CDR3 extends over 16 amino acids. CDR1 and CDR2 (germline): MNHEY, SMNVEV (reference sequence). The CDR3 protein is CASSPGGGGHSYEQYF.

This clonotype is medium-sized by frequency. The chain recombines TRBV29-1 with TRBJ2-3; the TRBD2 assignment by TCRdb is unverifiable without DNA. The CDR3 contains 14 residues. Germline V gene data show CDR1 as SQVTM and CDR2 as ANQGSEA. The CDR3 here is CSVEAGGSTDTQYF.

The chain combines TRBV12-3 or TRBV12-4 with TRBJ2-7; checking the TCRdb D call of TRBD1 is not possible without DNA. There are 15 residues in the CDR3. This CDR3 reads CASTATGTGGDEQYF.

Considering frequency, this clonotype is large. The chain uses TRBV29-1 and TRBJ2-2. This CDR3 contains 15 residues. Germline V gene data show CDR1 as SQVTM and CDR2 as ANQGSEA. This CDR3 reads CSVELRLGTTGELFF.

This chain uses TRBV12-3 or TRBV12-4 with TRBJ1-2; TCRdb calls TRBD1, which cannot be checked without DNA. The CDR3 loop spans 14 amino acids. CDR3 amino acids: CASSLTGANYGYTF.

The chain's CDR3 is CASSKQSDRGPIKQYF. This chain connects TRBV6-6 to TRBJ2-7; TCRdb returns TRBD1, unconfirmable since there is no DNA. CDR3 length equals 16 residues. Looked up from germline, CDR1 is MNHNY and CDR2 is SVGAGI (reference sequence).

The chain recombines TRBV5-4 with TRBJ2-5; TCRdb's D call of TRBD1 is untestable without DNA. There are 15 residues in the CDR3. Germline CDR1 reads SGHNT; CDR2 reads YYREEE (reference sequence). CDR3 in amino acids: CASSLAGGIQETQYF.

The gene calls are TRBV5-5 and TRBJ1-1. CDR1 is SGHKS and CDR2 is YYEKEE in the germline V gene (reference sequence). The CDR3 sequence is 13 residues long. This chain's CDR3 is CASSSPGVTEAFF. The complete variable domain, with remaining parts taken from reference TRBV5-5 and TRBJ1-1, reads DAGVTQSPTHLIKTRGQQVTLRCSPISGHKSVSWYQQVLGQGPQFIFQYYEKEERGRGNFPDRFSARQFPNYSSELNVNALLLGDSALYLCASSSPGVTEAFFGQGTRLTVV.

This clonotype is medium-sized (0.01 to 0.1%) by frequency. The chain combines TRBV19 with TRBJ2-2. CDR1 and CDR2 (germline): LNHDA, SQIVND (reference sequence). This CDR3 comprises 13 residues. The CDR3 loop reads CASSNRNTGELFF.

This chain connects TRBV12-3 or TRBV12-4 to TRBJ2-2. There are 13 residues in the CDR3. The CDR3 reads CASSSQLSGELFF.

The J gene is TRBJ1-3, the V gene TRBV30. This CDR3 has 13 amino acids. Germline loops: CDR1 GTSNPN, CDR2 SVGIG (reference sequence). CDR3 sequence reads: CAWEGLSGNTIYF.

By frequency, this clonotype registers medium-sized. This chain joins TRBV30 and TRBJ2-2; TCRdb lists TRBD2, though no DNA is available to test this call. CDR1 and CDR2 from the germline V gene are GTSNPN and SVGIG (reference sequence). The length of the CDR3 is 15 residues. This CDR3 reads CAWSGLATNTGELFF.

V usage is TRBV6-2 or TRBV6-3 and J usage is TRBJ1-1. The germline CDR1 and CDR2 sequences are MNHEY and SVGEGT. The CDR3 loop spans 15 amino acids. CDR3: CASSFGRTMNTEAFF.